The rows below give T cell receptor beta chains drawn from one sample of a study of beta chain features in type 1 diabetes. The protocol was immunoSEQ multiplex PCR, while the TCRdb copy is restricted to in-frame clones and leaves out a portion. The sample has tens of thousands of clones; about 60% are singletons. The sample consisted of stem cell memory CD4+ T cells from blood. These receptors came from a woman between 25 and 40 years old with type 1 diabetes. Both conserved end residues are part of each CDR3. A D gene is named only where the DNA matches it firmly. Size values are once, few and many counts, or a class for expanded clones, and some rows have none.

D	V	size	J	DNA	CDR3
TRBD1	TRBV5-4	NA	TRBJ1-2	TGTGCCAGCAGCGCCACACAGGGGAGCTATGGCTACACCTTC	CASSATQGSYGYTF
NA	TRBV18	NA	TRBJ2-1	TGTGCCAGCTCACGACAGTACAATGAGCAGTTCTTC	CASSRQYNEQFF
NA	TRBV28	few	TRBJ1-1	TGTGCCAGCAGGCCTTATAGGCTAGTGAACACTGAAGCTTTCTTT	CASRPYRLVNTEAFF
NA	TRBV7-2	few	TRBJ1-4	TGTGCCAGCAGCCAAGGACACTCCTTAAGTGAAAAACTGTTTTTT	CASSQGHSLSEKLFF
NA	TRBV5-4	NA	TRBJ2-1	TGTGCCAGCAGTTCTACTAGTGTGGGTGAGCAGTTCTTC	CASSSTSVGEQFF
NA	TRBV30	NA	TRBJ1-5	TGTGCCTGGAGTGTACTCAAGGGGGATCAGCCCCAGCATTTT	CAWSVLKGDQPQHF
NA	TRBV10-2	NA	TRBJ2-7	TGCGCCAGCTCTTTGACAGAAGACTACGAGCAGTACTTC	CASSLTEDYEQYF
NA	TRBV19	few	TRBJ2-2	TGTGCCAGTAGTATTGAGGGCCGTGATCGCACCGGGGAGCTGTTTTTT	CASSIEGRDRTGELFF
TRBD1	TRBV7-2	few	TRBJ1-2	TGTGCCAGCAGCTGGACAGGCGGCTATGGCTACACCTTC	CASSWTGGYGYTF
NA	TRBV14	NA	TRBJ2-5	TGTGCCAGCAGCCAAGTGAGGGACCAAGAGACCCAGTACTTC	CASSQVRDQETQYF
TRBD1	TRBV30	NA	TRBJ1-5	TGTGCCTGGAGTCCAGGACAGGGGGATCGAAGGCCCCAGCATTTT	CAWSPGQGDRRPQHF
NA	TRBV5-1	NA	TRBJ2-3	TGCGCCAGCAGCTTGGACTCTAGCACAGATACGCAGTATTTT	CASSLDSSTDTQYF
TRBD1	TRBV25-1	NA	TRBJ1-3	TGTGCCAGCAGCTCCCCGGACAGGCACGGAAACACCATATATTTT	CASSSPDRHGNTIYF
NA	TRBV19	NA	TRBJ1-1	TGTGCCAGTAGATCCACAGGGAAGGATGAAGCTTTCTTT	CASRSTGKDEAFF
TRBD2	TRBV6-5	NA	TRBJ2-3	TGTGCCAGCAGTTATACTAGCGGGGGGGGAGATACGCAGTATTTT	CASSYTSGGGDTQYF
TRBD1	TRBV5-1	NA	TRBJ1-2	TGCGCCAGCAGCTTGGCCGTCGGACAGGGCTATGGCTACACCTTC	CASSLAVGQGYGYTF
NA	TRBV1	once	TRBJ2-3	TGCACCAGCAGCCAAGATTCCGGGATGGATACGCAGTATTTT	CTSSQDSGMDTQYF
NA	TRBV7-9	NA	TRBJ2-1	TGTGCCAGCAGCCCCTACCATGGAGGGGATGAGCAGTTCTTC	CASSPYHGGDEQFF
TRBD2	TRBV14	few	TRBJ2-5	TGTGCCAGCAGCCAATCCAGCGGGAGTACGACCCAGTACTTC	CASSQSSGSTTQYF
NA	TRBV7-9	NA	TRBJ2-2	TGTGCCAGCAGCCCGGGAGTGGGGAACACCGGGGAGCTGTTTTTT	CASSPGVGNTGELFF
NA	TRBV5-1	NA	TRBJ2-5	TGCGCCAGCAGCTGGGGGCCCCGGGGCGGAGAGACCCAGTACTTC	CASSWGPRGGETQYF
NA	TRBV7-9	once	TRBJ2-1	TGTGCCAGCAGCTTGGCCACGTTCGATGAGCAGTTCTTC	CASSLATFDEQFF